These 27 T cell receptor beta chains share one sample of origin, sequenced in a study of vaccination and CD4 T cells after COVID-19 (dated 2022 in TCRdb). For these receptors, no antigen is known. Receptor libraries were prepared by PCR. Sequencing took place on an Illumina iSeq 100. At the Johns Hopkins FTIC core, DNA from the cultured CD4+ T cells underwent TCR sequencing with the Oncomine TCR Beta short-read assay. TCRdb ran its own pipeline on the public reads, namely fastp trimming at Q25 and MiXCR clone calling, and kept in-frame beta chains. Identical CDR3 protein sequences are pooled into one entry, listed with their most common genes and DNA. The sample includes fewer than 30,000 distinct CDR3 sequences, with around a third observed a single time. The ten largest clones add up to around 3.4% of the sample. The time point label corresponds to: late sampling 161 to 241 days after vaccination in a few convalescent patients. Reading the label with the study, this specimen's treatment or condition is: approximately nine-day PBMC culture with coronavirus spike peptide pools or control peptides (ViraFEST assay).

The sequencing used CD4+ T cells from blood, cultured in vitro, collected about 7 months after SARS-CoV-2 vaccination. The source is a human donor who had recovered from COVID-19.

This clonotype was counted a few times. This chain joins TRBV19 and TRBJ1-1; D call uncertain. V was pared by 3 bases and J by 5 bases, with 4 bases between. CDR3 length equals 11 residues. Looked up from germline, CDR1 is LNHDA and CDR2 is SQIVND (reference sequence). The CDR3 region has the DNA TGTGCCAGTAGTATCTGGACTGAAGCTTTCTTT. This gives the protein CASSIWTEAFF. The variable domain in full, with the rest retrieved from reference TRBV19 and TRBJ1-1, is DGGITQSPKYLFRKEGQNVTLSCEQNLNHDAMYWYRQDPGQGLRLIYYSQIVNDFQKGDIAEGYSVSREKKESFPLTVTSAQKNPTAFYLCASSIWTEAFFGQGTRLTVV.

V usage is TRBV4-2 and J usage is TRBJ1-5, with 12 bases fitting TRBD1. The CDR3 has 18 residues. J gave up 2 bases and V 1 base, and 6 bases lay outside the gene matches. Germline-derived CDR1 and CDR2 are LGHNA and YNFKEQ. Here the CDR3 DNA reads TGTGCCAGCAGCCAAGTGGGGACAGGGGGCTCGGGCAATCAGCCCCAGCATTTT. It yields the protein CASSQVGTGGSGNQPQHF.

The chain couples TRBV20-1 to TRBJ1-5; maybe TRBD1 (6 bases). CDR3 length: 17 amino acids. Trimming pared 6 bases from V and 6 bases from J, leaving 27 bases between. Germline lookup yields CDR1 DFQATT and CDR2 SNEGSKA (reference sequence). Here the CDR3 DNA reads TGCAGTGCCCCAAAGGCGGGGGACATTCGGTCATTTCAGCCCCAGCATTTT. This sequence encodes CSAPKAGDIRSFQPQHF.

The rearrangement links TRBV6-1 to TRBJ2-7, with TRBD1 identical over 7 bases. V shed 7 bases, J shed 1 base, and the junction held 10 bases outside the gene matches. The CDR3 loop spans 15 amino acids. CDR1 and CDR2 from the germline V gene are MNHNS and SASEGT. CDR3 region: CASIRQGWVSYEQYF. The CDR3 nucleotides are TGTGCCAGCATTAGACAGGGCTGGGTATCCTACGAGCAGTACTTC.

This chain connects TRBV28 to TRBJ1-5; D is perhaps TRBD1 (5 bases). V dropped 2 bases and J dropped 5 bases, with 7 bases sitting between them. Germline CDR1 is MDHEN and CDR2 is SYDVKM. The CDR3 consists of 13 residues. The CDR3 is CASSLLRDQPQHF. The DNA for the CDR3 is TGTGCCAGCAGTTTACTCAGGGATCAGCCCCAGCATTTT.

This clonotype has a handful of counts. The CDR3 here is CASSLRLAGETQYF. Written as DNA, the CDR3 is TGTGCCAGCAGCTTACGTCTAGCCGGGGAGACCCAGTACTTC. V gene TRBV7-6 combines with J gene TRBJ2-5; D is perhaps TRBD2 (5 bases). V lost 2 bases and J 5 bases, leaving 12 bases between the germline ends. Per germline, CDR1 SGHVS and CDR2 FNYEAQ. The CDR3 is 14 amino acids.

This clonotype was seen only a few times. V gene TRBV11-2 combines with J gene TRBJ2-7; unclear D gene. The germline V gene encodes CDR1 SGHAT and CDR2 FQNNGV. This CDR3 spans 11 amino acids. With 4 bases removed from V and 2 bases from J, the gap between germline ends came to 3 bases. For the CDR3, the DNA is TGTGCCAGCAGCTCCACCTACGAGCAGTACTTC. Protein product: CASSSTYEQYF.

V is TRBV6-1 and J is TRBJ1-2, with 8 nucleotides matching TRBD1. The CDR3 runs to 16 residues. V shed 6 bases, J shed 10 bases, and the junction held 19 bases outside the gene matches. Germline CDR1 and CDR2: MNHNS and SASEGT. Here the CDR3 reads CASSVLALGQGGDYTF. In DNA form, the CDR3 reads TGTGCCAGCAGCGTACTCGCCTTAGGACAGGGAGGAGACTACACCTTC.

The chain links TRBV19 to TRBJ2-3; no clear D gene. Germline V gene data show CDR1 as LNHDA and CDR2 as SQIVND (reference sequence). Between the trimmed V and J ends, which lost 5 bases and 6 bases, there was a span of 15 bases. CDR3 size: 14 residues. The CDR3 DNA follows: TGTGCCAGTAGTCTCACCCATATGCGTGATACGCAGTATTTT. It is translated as CASSLTHMRDTQYF.

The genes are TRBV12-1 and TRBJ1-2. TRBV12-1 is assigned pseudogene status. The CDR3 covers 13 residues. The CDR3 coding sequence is TGTGCCAGCAGCTTTGCGCATTCCTATGGCTACACCTTC. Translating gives CASSFAHSYGYTF.

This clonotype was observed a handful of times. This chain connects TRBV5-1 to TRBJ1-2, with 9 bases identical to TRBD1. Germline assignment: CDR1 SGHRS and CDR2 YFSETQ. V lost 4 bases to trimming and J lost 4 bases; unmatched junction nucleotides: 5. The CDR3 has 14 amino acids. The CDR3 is CASSRGQGVYGYTF. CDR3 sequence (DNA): TGCGCCAGCAGCCGGGGACAGGGTGTCTATGGCTACACCTTC.

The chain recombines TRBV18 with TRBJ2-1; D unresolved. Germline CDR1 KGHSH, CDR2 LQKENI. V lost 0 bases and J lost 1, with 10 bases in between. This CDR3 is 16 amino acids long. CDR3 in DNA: TGTGCCAGCTCACCACCGGAAAGATGGTCCTACAATGAGCAGTTCTTC. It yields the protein CASSPPERWSYNEQFF.

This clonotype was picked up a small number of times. CDR3 nucleotide sequence: TGTGCCATCCAGGCGACCTCCGGGGGCGGGGCTGAAGCTTTCTTT. This encodes CAIQATSGGGAEAFF. This rearrangement joins TRBV10-3 to TRBJ1-1, with D tentatively TRBD1 (6 bases). The V and J ends lost 8 bases and 6 bases respectively, with 22 bases between them. The CDR3 has 15 amino acids. Germline CDR1 and CDR2: ENHRY and SYGVKD.

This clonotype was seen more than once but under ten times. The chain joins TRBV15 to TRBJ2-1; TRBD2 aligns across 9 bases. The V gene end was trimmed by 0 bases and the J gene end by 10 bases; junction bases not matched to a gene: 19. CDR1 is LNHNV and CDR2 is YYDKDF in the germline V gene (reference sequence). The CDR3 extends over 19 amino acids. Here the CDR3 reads CATSRDYPPGLAVRLEQFF. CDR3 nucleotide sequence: TGTGCCACCAGCAGAGATTACCCCCCGGGACTAGCAGTTCGATTGGAGCAGTTCTTC.

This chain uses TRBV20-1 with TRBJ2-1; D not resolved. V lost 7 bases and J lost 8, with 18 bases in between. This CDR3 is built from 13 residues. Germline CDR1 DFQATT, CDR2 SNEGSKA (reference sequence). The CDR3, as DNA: TGCAGTGGGAAATGGACGAGTTTGGATGAGCAGTTCTTC. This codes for CSGKWTSLDEQFF.

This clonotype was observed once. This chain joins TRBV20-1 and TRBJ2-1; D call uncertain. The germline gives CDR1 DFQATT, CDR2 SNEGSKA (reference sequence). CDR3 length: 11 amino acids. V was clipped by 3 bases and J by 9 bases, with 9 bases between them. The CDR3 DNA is TGCAGTGCTAGTCCCGAGGTTGAGCAGTTCTTC. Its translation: CSASPEVEQFF.

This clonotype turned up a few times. The CDR3 sequence is CSSRGKRNTDTQYF. For the CDR3, the DNA is TGCAGTTCCCGGGGGAAGCGGAACACAGATACGCAGTATTTT. This chain links TRBV20-1 with TRBJ2-3; D perhaps matches TRBD2 (6 bases). CDR3 length: 14 residues. Trimming shortened V by 8 bases and J by 2 bases, and 17 bases separated the two germline ends. Germline V gene sequence: CDR1 DFQATT, CDR2 SNEGSKA (reference sequence).

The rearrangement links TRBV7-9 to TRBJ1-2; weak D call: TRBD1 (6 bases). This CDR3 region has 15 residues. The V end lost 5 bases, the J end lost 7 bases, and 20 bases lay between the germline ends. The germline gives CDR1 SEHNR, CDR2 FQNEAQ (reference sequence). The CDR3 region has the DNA TGTGCCAGCAGCGCCGATCAACGGGGGGCCCGTGGCTACACCTTC. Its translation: CASSADQRGARGYTF.

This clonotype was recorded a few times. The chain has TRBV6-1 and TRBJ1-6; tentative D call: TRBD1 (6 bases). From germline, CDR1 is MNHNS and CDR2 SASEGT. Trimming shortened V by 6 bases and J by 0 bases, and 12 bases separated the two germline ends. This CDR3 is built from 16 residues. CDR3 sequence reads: CASRMTGSSYNSPLHF. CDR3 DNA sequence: TGTGCCAGCAGGATGACAGGCAGCTCCTATAATTCACCCCTCCACTTT.

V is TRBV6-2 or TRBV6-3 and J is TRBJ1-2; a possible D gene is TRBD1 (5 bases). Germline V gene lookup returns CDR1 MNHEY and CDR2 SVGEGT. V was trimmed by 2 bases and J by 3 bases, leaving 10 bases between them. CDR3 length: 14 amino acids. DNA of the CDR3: TGTGCCAGCAGTTACAGGCGCAGGGACTATGGCTACACCTTC. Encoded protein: CASSYRRRDYGYTF.

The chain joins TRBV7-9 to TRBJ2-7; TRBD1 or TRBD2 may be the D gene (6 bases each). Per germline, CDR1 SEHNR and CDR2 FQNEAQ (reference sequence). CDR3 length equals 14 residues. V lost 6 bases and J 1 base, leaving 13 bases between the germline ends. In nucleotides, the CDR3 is TGTGCCAGCAGGCAGATAGGGGGGTCCTACGAGCAGTACTTC. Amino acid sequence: CASRQIGGSYEQYF.

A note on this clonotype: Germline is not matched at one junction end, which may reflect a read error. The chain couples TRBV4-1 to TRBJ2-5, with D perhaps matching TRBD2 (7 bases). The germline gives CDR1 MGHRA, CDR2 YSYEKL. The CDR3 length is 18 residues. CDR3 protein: CASSQESRSGTSQETRYF. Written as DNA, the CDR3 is TGCGCCAGCAGCCAAGAAAGTAGGAGCGGGACAAGTCAAGAGACCCGGTACTTC.

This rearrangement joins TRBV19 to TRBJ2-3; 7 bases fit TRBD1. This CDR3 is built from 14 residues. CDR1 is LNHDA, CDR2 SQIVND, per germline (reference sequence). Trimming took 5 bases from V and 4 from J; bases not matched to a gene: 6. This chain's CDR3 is CASSRQGVADTQYF. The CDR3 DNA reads TGTGCCAGTAGTCGGCAGGGGGTGGCAGATACGCAGTATTTT. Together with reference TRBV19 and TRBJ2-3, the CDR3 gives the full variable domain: DGGITQSPKYLFRKEGQNVTLSCEQNLNHDAMYWYRQDPGQGLRLIYYSQIVNDFQKGDIAEGYSVSREKKESFPLTVTSAQKNPTAFYLCASSRQGVADTQYFGPGTRLTVL.

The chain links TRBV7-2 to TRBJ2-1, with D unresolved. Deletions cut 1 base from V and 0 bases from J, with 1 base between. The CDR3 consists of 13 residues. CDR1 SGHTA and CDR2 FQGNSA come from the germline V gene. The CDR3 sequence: CASSLGSYNEQFF. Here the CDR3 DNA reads TGTGCCAGCAGCTTAGGCTCCTACAATGAGCAGTTCTTC.

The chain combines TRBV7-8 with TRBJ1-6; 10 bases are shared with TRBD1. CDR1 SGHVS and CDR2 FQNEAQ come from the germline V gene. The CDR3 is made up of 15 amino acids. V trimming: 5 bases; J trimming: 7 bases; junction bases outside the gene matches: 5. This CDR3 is CASSARQGANSPLHF. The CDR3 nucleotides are TGTGCCAGCAGCGCCCGACAGGGGGCAAATTCACCCCTCCACTTT.

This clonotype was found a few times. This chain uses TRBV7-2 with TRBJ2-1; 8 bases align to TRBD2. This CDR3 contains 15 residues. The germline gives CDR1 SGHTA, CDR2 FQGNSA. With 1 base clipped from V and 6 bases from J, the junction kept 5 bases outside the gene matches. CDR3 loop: CASSLGSGNGNEQFF. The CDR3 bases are TGTGCCAGCAGCTTAGGTAGCGGGAACGGCAATGAGCAGTTCTTC.

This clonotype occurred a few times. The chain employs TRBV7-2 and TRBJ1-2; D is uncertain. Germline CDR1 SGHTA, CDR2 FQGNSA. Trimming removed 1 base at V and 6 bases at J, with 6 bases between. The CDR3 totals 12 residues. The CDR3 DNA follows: TGTGCCAGCAGCTTAGAAGGTGATGGCTACACCTTC. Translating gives CASSLEGDGYTF.